The 32 T cell receptor beta chains below come from one sample, sequenced in a study of T-cell reconstitution after alpha-beta-depleted transplantation in children. Preparation of the TCRbeta library was carried out with unique molecular identifiers. TCRdb re-called the PCR reads through MiXCR, storing one row per CDR3 protein. The table includes roughly 500,000 distinct CDR3 sequences, roughly 33% detected once. The sample was PBMCs from the stem cell graft donor, taken from the stem cell graft. The receptors here all came from a human donor who donated a stem cell graft to a child with aplastic anemia.

V usage is TRBV28 and J usage is TRBJ2-7; 7 nucleotides match TRBD2. Germline CDR1 and CDR2: MDHEN and SYDVKM. After removal of 1 base from V and 1 base from J, the junction contained 10 bases not matched to a gene. This CDR3 has 17 amino acids. CDR3 region: CASSLYHGAGVSYEQYV. The CDR3 DNA follows: TGTGCCAGCAGTTTATATCACGGTGCGGGAGTTTCCTACGAGCAGTACGTC.

The genes are TRBV7-2 and TRBJ1-6; 8 nucleotides match TRBD1. CDR1 and CDR2 (germline): SGHTA, FQGNSA. This CDR3 is 15 amino acids long. Trimming at V came to 1 base and at J to 9 bases, leaving 5 bases not matched to a gene. DNA of the CDR3: TGTGCCAGCAGCTTAGTCGCAGGGGGCGGTTCACCCCTCCACTTT. This translates into CASSLVAGGGSPLHF. Filled out from reference TRBV7-2 and TRBJ1-6, the complete variable domain reads GAGVSQSPSNKVTEKGKDVELRCDPISGHTALYWYRQSLGQGLEFLIYFQGNSAPDKSGLPSDRFSAERTGGSVSTLTIQRTQQEDSAVYLCASSLVAGGGSPLHFGNGTRLTVT.

A few counts support this clonotype. This chain connects TRBV6-1 to TRBJ2-7, with 10 positions matching TRBD1. The CDR3 spans 14 residues. The V gene's germline CDR1 is MNHNS and CDR2 SASEGT. With V trimmed by 5 bases and J by 4 bases, 5 bases remained unmatched. For the CDR3, the DNA is TGTGCCAGCAGTCCCCGGGACAGGGGATACGAGCAGTACTTC. Translation gives CASSPRDRGYEQYF.

This clonotype showed up just a few times. The chain employs TRBV11-2 and TRBJ2-2, with TRBD2 matching 8 bases. The germline CDR1 and CDR2 sequences are SGHAT and FQNNGV. CDR3 length equals 14 residues. V lost 5 bases, J lost 5 bases, and 4 bases stayed unmatched. CDR3: CASSPREGTGELFF. CDR3 DNA sequence: TGTGCCAGCAGCCCCCGGGAGGGGACCGGGGAGCTGTTTTTT.

This clonotype was seen a few times. The chain couples TRBV6-2 or TRBV6-3 to TRBJ1-4; perhaps TRBD1 as D (5 bases). In germline, CDR1 is MNHEY, CDR2 SVGEGT. The CDR3 totals 15 residues. With 2 bases removed from V and 8 bases from J, the gap between germline ends came to 15 bases. CDR3 protein: CASSYAGTLEEKLFF. The CDR3 DNA sequence: TGTGCCAGCAGTTACGCCGGGACCCTGGAGGAAAAACTGTTTTTT.

This clonotype was observed a few times. This rearrangement joins TRBV2 to TRBJ1-1, with D possibly being TRBD1 (5 bases). CDR3 length: 15 amino acids. CDR1 and CDR2 from the germline V gene are SNHLY and FYNNEI. The V end was cut by 1 base, the J end by 1 base, with 10 bases between. In nucleotides, the CDR3 is TGTGCCAGCAGTGAAGGGATGACAGCGAACACTGAAGCTTTCTTT. Translated, it gives CASSEGMTANTEAFF.

The genes are TRBV7-8 and TRBJ2-5, with D perhaps given as TRBD1 or TRBD2 (7 bases each). Germline V CDR1 and CDR2: SGHVS, FQNEAQ. Trimming cost V 1 base and J 5 bases, with 23 bases left between them. The length of the CDR3 is 18 residues. As DNA, the CDR3 is TGTGCCAGCAGCTTAGTCATTGGTGTTCAGGGGGGGAGGGAGACCCAGTACTTC. It translates to CASSLVIGVQGGRETQYF.

This clonotype was counted between two and nine times. V usage is TRBV6-5 and J usage is TRBJ2-7; 9 nucleotides match TRBD1. The V and J ends lost 6 bases and 7 bases, in that order; junction bases with no gene match: 4. CDR1 and CDR2 from the germline V gene are MNHEY and SVGAGI. The CDR3 extends over 12 amino acids. The CDR3 region has the DNA TGTGCCAGCAGACAGGGGGCGGGAGAGCAGTACTTC. As protein: CASRQGAGEQYF.

This clonotype was seen ten or more times. The chain employs TRBV20-1 and TRBJ1-1; 7 nucleotides agree with TRBD1. J was trimmed by 1 base and V by 5 bases; bases with no gene match: 4. The CDR3 has 13 amino acids. The germline V gene encodes CDR1 DFQATT and CDR2 SNEGSKA (reference sequence). The CDR3 sequence: CSAVRDRNTEAFF. CDR3 coding DNA: TGCAGTGCTGTCCGGGACAGGAACACTGAAGCTTTCTTT.

This clonotype turned up a few times. V gene TRBV7-2 combines with J gene TRBJ2-1; TRBD2 matches 9 bases. Germline V gene lookup returns CDR1 SGHTA and CDR2 FQGNSA. V lost 2 bases to trimming and J lost 10 bases; unmatched junction nucleotides: 3. This CDR3 is built from 13 residues. CDR3 nucleotides: TGTGCCAGCAGCTTAAAGCGGGAGGCCGAGCAGTTCTTC. This sequence encodes CASSLKREAEQFF. Based on the CDR3 plus reference TRBV7-2 and TRBJ2-1, the full variable domain is GAGVSQSPSNKVTEKGKDVELRCDPISGHTALYWYRQSLGQGLEFLIYFQGNSAPDKSGLPSDRFSAERTGGSVSTLTIQRTQQEDSAVYLCASSLKREAEQFFGPGTRLTVL.

This clonotype was picked up a small number of times. V is TRBV7-8 and J is TRBJ2-1; 7 nucleotides match TRBD2. V lost 4 bases and J lost 6; bases outside the gene matches: 12. The CDR3 is 16 residues long. CDR1 SGHVS and CDR2 FQNEAQ come from the germline V gene. The CDR3 sequence is CASSYGAGPVINEQFF. The CDR3 DNA follows: TGTGCCAGCAGCTACGGAGCGGGACCAGTTATCAATGAGCAGTTCTTC.

The V and J genes are TRBV27 and TRBJ2-1; the D gene is possibly TRBD2 (6 bases). The CDR3 runs to 15 residues. Germline CDR1 MNHEY, CDR2 SMNVEV (reference sequence). Trimming stripped 5 bases from V and 3 bases from J, with 14 bases between. CDR3 nucleotides: TGTGCCAGCAGTCCCCTCGGGAGTGGCTACAATGAGCAGTTCTTC. This encodes CASSPLGSGYNEQFF.

This clonotype was detected only a few times. V gene TRBV6-2 or TRBV6-3 combines with J gene TRBJ2-1, with 9 bases fitting TRBD2. The length of the CDR3 is 18 residues. CDR1 and CDR2 from the germline V gene are MNHEY and SVGEGT. V lost 0 bases to trimming and J lost 5 bases; unmatched junction nucleotides: 11. CDR3: CASSYSISAGGSHNEQFF. CDR3 coding DNA: TGTGCCAGCAGTTACTCGATCTCAGCGGGAGGTTCCCACAATGAGCAGTTCTTC.

This chain uses TRBV5-1 with TRBJ2-1; 8 positions agree with TRBD2. The CDR3 runs 14 residues. The trim removed 4 bases at V and 3 bases at J, leaving 3 bases unmatched. The V gene's germline CDR1 is SGHRS and CDR2 YFSETQ. The CDR3 region has the DNA TGCGCCAGCAGCCCGGGGGGGGTCTACAATGAGCAGTTCTTC. Translated: CASSPGGVYNEQFF. Variable domain in full (rest from reference TRBV5-1 and TRBJ2-1): KAGVTQTPRYLIKTRGQQVTLSCSPISGHRSVSWYQQTPGQGLQFLFEYFSETQRNKGNFPGRFSGRQFSNSRSEMNVSTLELGDSALYLCASSPGGVYNEQFFGPGTRLTVL.

The genes are TRBV6-1 and TRBJ2-7, with TRBD1 matching 10 bases. The CDR3 has 15 residues. CDR1 and CDR2 from the germline V gene are MNHNS and SASEGT. The trim removed 6 bases at V and 4 bases at J, leaving 9 bases unmatched. In DNA, the CDR3 is TGTGCCAGCAGCGCGGCGGGACAGGGGAGTTACGAGCAGTACTTC. Translated: CASSAAGQGSYEQYF.

This rearrangement joins TRBV5-1 to TRBJ1-4; tentative D call: TRBD1 (5 bases). The V gene's germline CDR1 is SGHRS and CDR2 YFSETQ. CDR3 length: 15 amino acids. V was cut by 4 bases and J by 7 bases, with 17 bases left in between. CDR3 nucleotide sequence: TGCGCCAGCAGCCCAGGGATTTCAAGGGTTGAAAAACTGTTTTTT. Translating it yields CASSPGISRVEKLFF.

The J gene is TRBJ2-1, the V gene TRBV4-3, with 8 positions matching TRBD2. The trim removed 1 base at V and 8 bases at J, leaving 10 bases unmatched. This CDR3 has 16 amino acids. Per germline, CDR1 LGHNA and CDR2 YSLEER. CDR3 region: CASSQVLGLGGHEQFF. The DNA for the CDR3 is TGCGCCAGCAGCCAAGTGCTGGGACTAGGAGGTCATGAGCAGTTCTTC.

The V call is TRBV28, the J call TRBJ2-1, with 9 nucleotides matching TRBD1. The J segment lost 2 bases and the V segment lost 7 bases, leaving 6 bases of the junction unmatched. Germline CDR1 reads MDHEN; CDR2 reads SYDVKM. This CDR3 has 15 residues. DNA for the CDR3: TGTGCCAGCATGGAAGGGACAGGGACCTACAATGAGCAGTTCTTC. Residues: CASMEGTGTYNEQFF.

The chain couples TRBV29-1 to TRBJ2-1, with 7 bases identical to TRBD1. This CDR3 region has 12 residues. Per the germline V gene, CDR1 is SQVTM and CDR2 is ANQGSEA. Trimming cost V 7 bases and J 2 bases; bases outside gene matches: 2. The DNA for the CDR3 is TGCAGCGGACAGGGTCCCTACAATGAGCAGTTCTTC. Protein sequence: CSGQGPYNEQFF.

The rearrangement joins TRBV29-1 to TRBJ1-3; D not resolved. V shed 2 bases and J shed 2 bases, with 7 bases lying between them. Germline CDR1 and CDR2: SQVTM and ANQGSEA. The CDR3 length is 13 residues. The CDR3 loop is CSVERTAGNTIYF. The DNA for the CDR3 is TGCAGCGTTGAAAGGACTGCTGGAAACACCATATATTTT.

The chain employs TRBV7-2 and TRBJ2-1, with TRBD1 as a possible D gene (5 bases). V was clipped by 5 bases and J by 10 bases, with 18 bases between them. The CDR3 consists of 14 residues. In germline, CDR1 is SGHTA, CDR2 FQGNSA. The CDR3 loop is CASSPIRGNVEQFF. The CDR3, as DNA: TGTGCCAGCAGCCCAATAAGGGGTAACGTGGAGCAGTTCTTC.

This clonotype was seen a handful of times. The chain has TRBV20-1 and TRBJ2-1; 7 positions match TRBD1. Germline lookup yields CDR1 DFQATT and CDR2 SNEGSKA (reference sequence). This CDR3 is built from 15 residues. Losses at the gene ends were 0 bases for V and 2 bases for J; bases not matched to a gene: 4. DNA for the CDR3: TGCAGTGCTAGAGACCGGGACAGAACCTACAATGAGCAGTTCTTC. Its protein product is CSARDRDRTYNEQFF.

The sample holds a few counts of this clonotype. The chain couples TRBV4-3 to TRBJ2-1, with D hard to call. The germline CDR1 and CDR2 sequences are LGHNA and YSLEER. V lost 1 base and J 4 bases, leaving 8 bases between the germline ends. The CDR3 runs 14 residues. The CDR3 loop is CASSQGNGYNEQFF. In nucleotides, the CDR3 is TGCGCCAGCAGCCAAGGGAACGGTTACAATGAGCAGTTCTTC.

The rearrangement links TRBV7-9 to TRBJ1-2; possibly TRBD1 for D (5 bases). The CDR3 totals 12 residues. Germline CDR1 SEHNR, CDR2 FQNEAQ (reference sequence). The V end was cut by 5 bases, the J end by 11 bases, with 15 bases between. CDR3 sequence reads: CASSRSGEGYTF. The CDR3 DNA is TGTGCCAGCAGCAGATCTGGCGAGGGGTACACCTTC. Based on the CDR3 plus reference TRBV7-9 and TRBJ1-2, the full variable domain is DTGVSQNPRHKITKRGQNVTFRCDPISEHNRLYWYRQTLGQGPEFLTYFQNEAQLEKSRLLSDRFSAERPKGSFSTLEIQRTEQGDSAMYLCASSRSGEGYTFGSGTRLTVV.

The sample holds a few counts of this clonotype. The rearrangement links TRBV5-1 to TRBJ2-3; D unresolved. The V end was cut by 4 bases, the J end by 4 bases, with 13 bases between. The length of the CDR3 is 14 residues. Germline CDR1 and CDR2: SGHRS and YFSETQ. Written as DNA, the CDR3 is TGCGCCAGCAGCCGTACTGACAACCCAGATACGCAGTATTTT. Translating gives CASSRTDNPDTQYF. Using reference TRBV5-1 and TRBJ2-3 for the parts outside the CDR3, the full variable domain is KAGVTQTPRYLIKTRGQQVTLSCSPISGHRSVSWYQQTPGQGLQFLFEYFSETQRNKGNFPGRFSGRQFSNSRSEMNVSTLELGDSALYLCASSRTDNPDTQYFGPGTRLTVL.

This clonotype appeared a few times. The chain has TRBV18 and TRBJ1-2; TRBD1 matches 9 bases. The CDR3 contains 16 residues. From germline, CDR1 is KGHSH and CDR2 LQKENI. Trimming removed 6 bases from V and 4 bases from J; junction bases left unmatched: 12. The CDR3 spells CASSRSVPGQGYGYTF. The CDR3 DNA sequence: TGTGCCAGCTCTCGATCTGTACCGGGACAGGGCTATGGCTACACCTTC. The whole variable domain, filled in from reference TRBV18 and TRBJ1-2, reads NAGVMQNPRHLVRRRGQEARLRCSPMKGHSHVYWYRQLPEEGLKFMVYLQKENIIDESGMPKERFSAEFPKEGPSILRIQQVVRGDSAAYFCASSRSVPGQGYGYTFGSGTRLTVV.

This clonotype was observed a handful of times. The chain has TRBV7-2 and TRBJ1-2; D is perhaps TRBD1 (5 bases). Germline-derived CDR1 and CDR2 are SGHTA and FQGNSA. Trimming took 2 bases from V and 2 from J, leaving 9 bases between them. The CDR3 totals 14 residues. Written as DNA, the CDR3 is TGTGCCAGCAGCTTACCAGGGATAAACTATGGCTACACCTTC. Its protein is CASSLPGINYGYTF.

The J gene is TRBJ2-7, the V gene TRBV7-9; no definite D call. Trimming shortened V by 2 bases and J by 3 bases, and 8 bases separated the two germline ends. The germline V gene has CDR1 SEHNR and CDR2 FQNEAQ (reference sequence). This CDR3 spans 13 amino acids. CDR3 in amino acids: CASSLTGDYEQYF. For the CDR3, the DNA is TGTGCCAGCAGCTTAACTGGGGACTACGAGCAGTACTTC.

CDR3 region: CSASGSAYNEQFF. CDR3 in DNA: TGCAGTGCTAGCGGGAGCGCCTACAATGAGCAGTTCTTC. The chain uses TRBV20-1 and TRBJ2-1, with a weak D call TRBD2 (6 bases). The ends were cut back, 3 bases at V and 2 bases at J, with 8 bases in the middle. Looked up from germline, CDR1 is DFQATT and CDR2 is SNEGSKA (reference sequence). This CDR3 contains 13 residues.

The chain carries TRBV7-2 and TRBJ2-5; 10 nucleotides align to TRBD2. This CDR3 comprises 16 residues. Germline trimming cut 6 bases from V and 5 bases from J; bases unmatched to any gene: 12. From germline, CDR1 is SGHTA and CDR2 FQGNSA. The DNA for the CDR3 is TGTGCCAGCAGGCTAGGTGGAGCGGGAGGGCCCGAGACCCAGTACTTC. This codes for CASRLGGAGGPETQYF.

The J gene is TRBJ2-7, the V gene TRBV20-1, with TRBD1 matching 7 bases. CDR3 length: 14 amino acids. J gave up 3 bases and V 6 bases, and 11 bases lay outside the gene matches. Germline V lookup: CDR1 DFQATT, CDR2 SNEGSKA (reference sequence). This CDR3 is CSARVGAGGYEQYF. CDR3 sequence (DNA): TGCAGTGCGAGGGTAGGGGCAGGGGGCTACGAGCAGTACTTC.

The J gene is TRBJ2-5, the V gene TRBV15; D ambiguous. Per the germline V gene, CDR1 is LNHNV and CDR2 is YYDKDF (reference sequence). The V end lost 1 base, the J end lost 1 base, and 7 bases lay between the germline ends. The CDR3 extends over 14 amino acids. Written as DNA, the CDR3 is TGTGCCACCAGCAGAGTGGCGAGCCAAGAGACCCAGTACTTC. This gives the protein CATSRVASQETQYF.